This note documents a single T cell receptor (beta chain) sequence. Its antigen is undetermined. These data originate in a study of blood T cells in healthy people across ages. Study findings and constraints: A conclusive naive versus antigen-experienced comparison was prevented by the unsorted PBMCs.

V was cut by 0 bases and J by 0 bases, with 10 bases left in between. The CDR3 runs 15 residues. Germline V gene data show CDR1 as DFQATT and CDR2 as SNEGSKA (reference sequence). Combining a sample-barcoded 5' primer with a J-beta primer mix, a second PCR ran for about 7 to 12 cycles. TCRdb reprocessed the 5' RACE reads via MiXCR and lists one record per CDR3 protein. There are around 940,000 distinct CDR3 sequences in the sample; 45% to 60% occur only once, and over 20% lies in the top ten. Sequencing input: blood. The clonotype originates from an older woman in good health. The chain couples TRBV20-1 to TRBJ2-3; D unclear. As DNA, the CDR3 is TGCAGTGCTAGAGATCACCTAAAAAGCACAGATACGCAGTATTTT. Protein product: CSARDHLKSTDTQYF.